A single sample gave rise to the 2 T cell receptor beta chains below, sequenced in a study of OX40 agonist ivuxolimab in advanced cancers. Library preparation was by the immunoSEQ multiplex PCR assay. The table comes from immuneACCESS by way of TCRdb, which keeps in-frame sequences with V and J called. Part of the clones is missing from these tables; in studies checked, under half for an unresolved V gene and the rest for unknown reasons. Recorded for this sample are approximately 74,000 clones; 80% to 95% of them occurred a single time. The ten largest clones add up to under 7.5% of the sample. The sequencing here drew on CD4+ or CD8+ T cells sorted from blood, taken in a trial of the OX40 agonist ivuxolimab. These receptor sequences come from an adult with an advanced solid tumor such as melanoma, head and neck, liver or kidney cancer.

The genes are TRBV4-1 and TRBJ1-1; D is perhaps TRBD1 (6 bases). The germline V gene encodes CDR1 MGHRA and CDR2 YSYEKL. Trimming left V 0 bases short and J 0 bases short, with 8 bases between. The CDR3 length is 15 residues. CDR3 loop: CASSQDPGVNTEAFF. CDR3 in DNA: TGCGCCAGCAGCCAAGATCCAGGGGTGAACACTGAAGCTTTCTTT.

The chain joins TRBV19 to TRBJ1-1, with TRBD1 matching over 8 bases. After removal of 3 bases from V and 3 bases from J, the junction contained 3 bases not matched to a gene. CDR1 and CDR2 from the germline V gene are LNHDA and SQIVND (reference sequence). This CDR3 comprises 14 residues. For the CDR3, the DNA is TGTGCCAGTAGTATTCAGGGGGCTTACACTGAAGCTTTCTTT. This gives the protein CASSIQGAYTEAFF.